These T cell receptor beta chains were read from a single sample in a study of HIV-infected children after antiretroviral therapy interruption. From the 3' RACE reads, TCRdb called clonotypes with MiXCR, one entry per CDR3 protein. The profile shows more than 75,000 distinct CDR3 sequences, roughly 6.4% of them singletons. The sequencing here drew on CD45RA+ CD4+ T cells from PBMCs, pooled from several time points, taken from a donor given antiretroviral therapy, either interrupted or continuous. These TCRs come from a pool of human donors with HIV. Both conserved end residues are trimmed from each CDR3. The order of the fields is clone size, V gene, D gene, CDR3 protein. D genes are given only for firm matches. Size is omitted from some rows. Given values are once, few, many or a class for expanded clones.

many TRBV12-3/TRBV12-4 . ASSFQDSSYNEQF
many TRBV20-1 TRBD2 SARDVSGGAQNEQF
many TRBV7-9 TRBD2 ATLNPGTSGRTDTQY
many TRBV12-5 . ASGQGSSYNEQF
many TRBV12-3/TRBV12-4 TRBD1 ASGVNRGQPNRHYGYT
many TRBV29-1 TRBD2 SVASGQETQY
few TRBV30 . AGTPDREYGYT
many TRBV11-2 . ASSLELSGSGYT
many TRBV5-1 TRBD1 ASRSTGGTEAF
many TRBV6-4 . ASSEGMDRLGNEQF
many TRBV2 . ASSEIRTSYNEQF
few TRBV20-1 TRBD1 SARRHRDRTMNTEAF
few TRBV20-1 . SASFERSEQY
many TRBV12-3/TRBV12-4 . ASSFAGQNTEAF
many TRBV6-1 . ARFVRKGNQPQH
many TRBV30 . AWSVPIRLSLNTEAF
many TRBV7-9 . ASSLERTSYEQY
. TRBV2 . ASRETPGVETQY
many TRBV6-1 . ASSISPGTLAF
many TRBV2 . ASEKRAPWNTEAF
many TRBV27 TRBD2 ASSLGDGRLGLAPF
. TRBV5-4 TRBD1 ASSRDRGLTDTQY
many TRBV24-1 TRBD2 ATSDLRTSFDEQF
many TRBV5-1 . ASSLTAGSGANVLT
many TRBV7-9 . ASSPEVGGELF
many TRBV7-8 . ASSRTVGFPISQTNEKLF
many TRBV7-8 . ASSQNRVEPLH
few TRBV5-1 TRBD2 ASSKPGGAREQY
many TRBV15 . ATSGETVPFVSPLH
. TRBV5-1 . ASSSGGWSREQF
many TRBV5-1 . ASSLFPGADTQY
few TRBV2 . ASSEAGVSGNTIY
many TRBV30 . AWSIGGHTEAF
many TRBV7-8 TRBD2 ASSLALGTRLNIQY
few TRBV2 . ASSDGQGAGNEQF
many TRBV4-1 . ASSQPADTQY
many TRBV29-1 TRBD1 SVVNRGGYGYT
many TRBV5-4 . ASSLKEQAISNQPQH
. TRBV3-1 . ASSRGVAYEQY
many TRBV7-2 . ASSLQASYEQY
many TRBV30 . AWSKDRYGYT
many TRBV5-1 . ASSLGAAAAGAQY